These 20 T cell receptor beta chains were all obtained from the same sample, sequenced in a study of control samples from healthy donors and cancer patients. Sequencing was performed with immunoSEQ multiplex PCR; in TCRdb, only in-frame clones are kept and a portion is missing. The sample has some 150,000 clones, over 90% seen once. Source material: blood. The receptor source for this set is a woman in her 30s in good health.

The chain is built from TRBV6-2 or TRBV6-3 and TRBJ1-5, with a possible D match to TRBD1 (6 bases). Germline V gene data show CDR1 as MNHEY and CDR2 as SVGEGT. This CDR3 has 14 residues. Trimming stripped 6 bases from V and 6 bases from J, with 15 bases between. CDR3 amino acids: CASSDTGYGQPQHF. In DNA, the CDR3 is TGTGCCAGCAGCGATACAGGGTACGGTCAGCCCCAGCATTTT.

The chain is built from TRBV4-2 and TRBJ2-6; possibly TRBD2 for D (6 bases). CDR3 length: 16 residues. CDR1 is LGHNA, CDR2 YNFKEQ, per germline. V shed 4 bases and J shed 2 bases, with 12 bases lying between them. DNA of the CDR3: TGTGCCAGCAGCCCGACGGGGGTAGCTGGGGCCAACGTCCTGACTTTC. Translation gives CASSPTGVAGANVLTF.

The chain joins TRBV30 to TRBJ1-6; D uncertain. The CDR3 spans 11 residues. Trimming cost V 2 bases and J 8 bases, with 4 bases left between them. The germline CDR1 and CDR2 sequences are GTSNPN and SVGIG (reference sequence). In DNA, the CDR3 is TGTGCCTGGAGTAAACATTCACCCCTCCACTTT. Translation gives CAWSKHSPLHF.

This chain's CDR3 is CASRRKYSNQPQHF. CDR3 bases: TGTGCCAGCAGGAGAAAATATAGCAATCAGCCCCAGCATTTT. V is TRBV28 and J is TRBJ1-5; D remains ambiguous. Trimming removed 6 bases at V and 0 bases at J, with 9 bases between. Germline-derived CDR1 and CDR2 are MDHEN and SYDVKM. The CDR3 totals 14 residues.

This clone came up once. This rearrangement joins TRBV7-2 to TRBJ1-1; no clear D gene. V lost 5 bases and J lost 1, with 14 bases in between. This CDR3 region has 15 residues. Germline V gene data show CDR1 as SGHTA and CDR2 as FQGNSA. CDR3 sequence: CASSGRHLGNTEAFF. In nucleotides, the CDR3 is TGTGCCAGCAGCGGTAGGCATCTGGGGAACACTGAAGCTTTCTTT.

The chain couples TRBV19 to TRBJ2-2, with 10 bases lining up with TRBD2. CDR1 is LNHDA and CDR2 is SQIVND in the germline V gene (reference sequence). With 5 bases clipped from V and 1 base from J, the junction kept 7 bases outside the gene matches. CDR3 length: 17 amino acids. The chain's CDR3 is CASSASGLAVNTGELFF. For the CDR3, the DNA is TGTGCCAGTAGTGCCTCCGGACTAGCGGTGAACACCGGGGAGCTGTTTTTT.

The chain uses TRBV28 and TRBJ2-7, with 7 positions matching TRBD1. J was trimmed by 1 base and V by 5 bases; bases with no gene match: 5. Germline values: CDR1 MDHEN, CDR2 SYDVKM. The CDR3 runs to 14 residues. CDR3 sequence (DNA): TGTGCCAGCAGTGTCCCGGGACAGTCCTACGAGCAGTACTTC. Residues: CASSVPGQSYEQYF.

The genes are TRBV6-1 and TRBJ2-3, with unresolved D. The CDR3 is 14 residues long. Germline assignment: CDR1 MNHNS and CDR2 SASEGT. V lost 2 bases, J lost 6 bases, and 12 bases lay in between. CDR3 DNA: TGTGCCAGCAGTGAACCCCCGGTGGTGGATACGCAGTATTTT. It codes for CASSEPPVVDTQYF.

There are a few counts of this clone. This chain joins TRBV7-8 and TRBJ1-5; 7 bases align to TRBD1. Germline values: CDR1 SGHVS, CDR2 FQNEAQ. There are 13 residues in the CDR3. The V gene end was trimmed by 5 bases and the J gene end by 6 bases; junction bases not matched to a gene: 4. The CDR3 DNA is TGTGCCAGCAGCCCGGACAGGTCTCAGCCCCAGCATTTT. It specifies CASSPDRSQPQHF. Looking up the rest from reference TRBV7-8 and TRBJ1-5 gives the full variable domain: GAGVSQSPRYKVAKRGQDVALRCDPISGHVSLFWYQQALGQGPEFLTYFQNEAQLDKSGLPSDRFFAERPEGSVSTLKIQRTQQEDSAVYLCASSPDRSQPQHFGDGTRLSIL.

The sample holds one count of this clone. The CDR3 nucleotides are TGCGCCAGCAGCCCCAGAGGGACCCAGTACTTC. It yields the protein CASSPRGTQYF. This chain uses TRBV10-2 with TRBJ2-5; D not resolved. The germline V gene encodes CDR1 WSHSY and CDR2 SAAADI. The CDR3 loop spans 11 amino acids. The V and J ends lost 6 bases and 7 bases respectively, with 9 bases between them.

The rearrangement uses TRBV10-3 and TRBJ1-2; D is uncertain. The V gene lost 2 bases and the J gene lost 8 bases, with 12 bases spanning the gap. Germline V lookup: CDR1 ENHRY, CDR2 SYGVKD. The CDR3 has 13 amino acids. The CDR3 sequence: CAISEPQGRGYTF. The CDR3 DNA is TGTGCCATCAGTGAGCCCCAAGGGAGAGGCTACACCTTC.

The chain carries TRBV19 and TRBJ2-3; D possibly uses TRBD1 or TRBD2 (5 bases each). The V end was cut by 1 base, the J end by 3 bases, with 17 bases between. This CDR3 spans 17 amino acids. CDR1 is LNHDA, CDR2 SQIVND, per germline (reference sequence). The CDR3 sequence: CASSIGKRGATTDTQYF. CDR3 nucleotides: TGTGCCAGTAGTATAGGGAAAAGGGGAGCGACGACAGATACGCAGTATTTT.

The chain couples TRBV6-5 to TRBJ2-7; 9 bases are shared with TRBD1. V lost 1 base to trimming and J lost 2 bases; unmatched junction nucleotides: 3. CDR1 MNHEY and CDR2 SVGAGI come from the germline V gene. The CDR3 is 15 residues long. In DNA form, the CDR3 reads TGTGCCAGCAGTTACTTGGGACAGGGACCCTACGAGCAGTACTTC. This gives the protein CASSYLGQGPYEQYF.

The rearrangement uses TRBV9 and TRBJ1-3; 7 positions agree with TRBD1. This CDR3 region has 18 residues. Trimming at V came to 3 bases and at J to 0 bases, leaving 12 bases not matched to a gene. CDR1 SGDLS and CDR2 YYNGEE come from the germline V gene. The DNA of the CDR3 is TGTGCCAGCAGCGCAAGGGGACAGTTGATCAACTCTGGAAACACCATATATTTT. Protein product: CASSARGQLINSGNTIYF.

The chain uses TRBV6-5 and TRBJ2-7, with 9 nucleotides matching TRBD2. Germline V gene lookup returns CDR1 MNHEY and CDR2 SVGAGI. Trimming took 6 bases from V and 6 from J; bases not matched to a gene: 6. The CDR3 spans 13 residues. CDR3 bases: TGTGCCAGCAGGCGCGGGAGGGCCGGCGAGCAGTACTTC. The encoded protein is CASRRGRAGEQYF.

In DNA form, the CDR3 reads TGCGCCAGCAGCTTGGTCGTCAGCTCTGGGGCCAACGTCCTGACTTTC. This translates into CASSLVVSSGANVLTF. The chain has TRBV5-1 and TRBJ2-6; no definite D call. V lost 0 bases to trimming and J lost 0 bases, with 7 bases between them. CDR3 length equals 16 residues. CDR1 is SGHRS and CDR2 is YFSETQ in the germline V gene.

The gene calls are TRBV11-3 and TRBJ2-7; perhaps D is TRBD1 or TRBD2 (5 bases each). The CDR3 runs to 13 residues. Germline V gene sequence: CDR1 SGHNT, CDR2 YENEEA. Trimming left V 4 bases short and J 1 base short, with 8 bases between. The CDR3: CASSWDPSYEQYF. DNA of the CDR3: TGTGCCAGCAGCTGGGACCCATCCTACGAGCAGTACTTC. The variable domain in full, with the rest retrieved from reference TRBV11-3 and TRBJ2-7, is EAGVVQSPRYKIIEKKQPVAFWCNPISGHNTLYWYLQNLGQGPELLIRYENEEAVDDSQLPKDRFSAERLKGVDSTLKIQPAELGDSAVYLCASSWDPSYEQYFGPGTRLTVT.

The chain uses TRBV15 and TRBJ1-6; D remains ambiguous. The CDR3 is made up of 12 amino acids. Germline V gene lookup returns CDR1 LNHNV and CDR2 YYDKDF (reference sequence). Trimming pared 5 bases from V and 7 bases from J, leaving 6 bases between. This CDR3 is CATSRANSPLHF. In DNA form, the CDR3 reads TGTGCCACCAGCCGAGCGAATTCACCCCTCCACTTT.

This clone was found once. The rearrangement uses TRBV28 and TRBJ2-3, with a weak D call TRBD2 (5 bases). Germline V gene sequence: CDR1 MDHEN, CDR2 SYDVKM. V was clipped by 6 bases and J by 0 bases, with 10 bases between them. The CDR3 is 14 residues long. In nucleotides, the CDR3 is TGTGCCAGCAGAGAAGGAGGTAGCACAGATACGCAGTATTTT. It encodes CASREGGSTDTQYF.

The V gene is TRBV30, the J gene TRBJ2-7; D call uncertain. Germline lookup yields CDR1 GTSNPN and CDR2 SVGIG (reference sequence). The V and J ends lost 1 base and 0 bases respectively, with 13 bases between them. The length of the CDR3 is 15 residues. The CDR3 bases are TGTGCCTGGAGTGGGCCAGTAGCTTACTCCTACGAGCAGTACTTC. Its protein is CAWSGPVAYSYEQYF.